The rows below give T cell receptor beta chains drawn from one sample of a study of T-cell reconstitution after alpha-beta-depleted transplantation in children. Via MiXCR, TCRdb re-called the PCR reads, giving one row per CDR3 protein. Here the sample spans hundreds of thousands of distinct CDR3 sequences, around 17% being singletons. Sequencing was performed on PBMCs from the stem cell graft donor, taken from the stem cell graft. The receptors derive from a human donor who donated a stem cell graft to a child with acute myeloid leukemia. Each CDR3 is given with its conserved first and last residue. A D gene is named only where the DNA matches it firmly. Size values are once, few and many counts, or a class for expanded clones, and some rows have none.

CDR3 protein,CDR3 DNA,clone size,D gene,V gene,J gene
CASSLWGDRVDSPLHF,TGTGCCAGCAGCTTGTGGGGGGACAGGGTGGATTCACCCCTCCACTTT,many,TRBD1,TRBV5-6,TRBJ1-6
CASSFGQIETQYF,TGTGCCAGCAGCTTCGGGCAGATTGAGACCCAGTACTTC,few,-,TRBV5-5,TRBJ2-5
CSAREGGETQNF,TGCAGTGCTAGAGAGGGTGGGGAGACCCAGAACTTC,-,-,TRBV20-1,TRBJ2-5
CASRGTLYEQYF,TGTGCCAGCCGAGGGACACTCTACGAGCAGTACTTC,few,-,TRBV11-3,TRBJ2-7
CASSSPLQGVFDAGSYNEQFF,TGTGCCAGCAGCTCGCCCCTACAGGGGGTTTTCGACGCGGGCTCCTACAATGAGCAGTTCTTC,few,TRBD1,TRBV7-2,TRBJ2-1
CASSFRGKPAETQYF,TGTGCCAGCAGTTTTAGGGGTAAACCGGCAGAGACCCAGTACTTC,-,-,TRBV12-3/TRBV12-4,TRBJ2-5
CASRGRSSRLNNSPLHF,TGTGCCAGCAGGGGCAGGTCGTCCAGACTAAATAATTCACCCCTCCACTTT,-,-,TRBV12-3/TRBV12-4,TRBJ1-6
CASSLWALGTEAFF,TGTGCCAGCAGCTTATGGGCCTTGGGCACTGAAGCTTTCTTT,many,-,TRBV7-2,TRBJ1-1
CASSLTQTEAFF,TGTGCCAGCAGCTTGACACAGACTGAAGCTTTCTTT,-,-,TRBV11-2,TRBJ1-1
CASRIMPQETQYF,TGTGCCAGCCGAATCATGCCCCAAGAGACCCAGTACTTC,-,-,TRBV21-1,TRBJ2-5
CASSFSGALDPADTQYF,TGTGCCAGCAGCTTTTCAGGTGCCCTCGATCCCGCAGATACGCAGTATTTT,many,-,TRBV5-5,TRBJ2-3
CASNLSPGTGTQDTQYF,TGTGCCAGCAATTTATCTCCCGGGACGGGAACCCAAGATACGCAGTATTTT,few,-,TRBV6-5,TRBJ2-3
CASSRGRSTDTQYF,TGTGCCAGCAGCAGGGGCAGGAGCACAGATACGCAGTATTTT,many,-,TRBV2,TRBJ2-3
CAIRAADEQYF,TGTGCCATCAGGGCGGCGGACGAGCAGTACTTC,many,-,TRBV10-3,TRBJ2-7
CASSGIGTDSNQPQHF,TGTGCCAGCAGTGGGATAGGGACAGATAGCAATCAGCCCCAGCATTTT,-,TRBD1,TRBV12-3/TRBV12-4,TRBJ1-5
CSVEGRVGVSRTEAFF,TGCAGCGTTGAAGGTAGGGTAGGGGTTAGTAGGACTGAAGCTTTCTTT,few,-,TRBV29-1,TRBJ1-1
CASSSTGGARQETQYF,TGTGCCAGCAGCTCTACAGGGGGAGCGCGGCAAGAGACCCAGTACTTC,-,TRBD1,TRBV7-2,TRBJ2-5
CASSLVGTGQETQYF,TGTGCCAGCAGCTTAGTAGGGACAGGCCAAGAGACCCAGTACTTC,many,TRBD1,TRBV7-2,TRBJ2-5
CSARPDRGRYNEQFF,TGCAGTGCTAGACCCGACAGGGGGCGGTACAATGAGCAGTTCTTC,few,TRBD1,TRBV20-1,TRBJ2-1
CASSLGRDRGGGAFF,TGTGCCAGCAGCCTAGGTCGGGACAGGGGTGGTGGGGCTTTCTTT,few,TRBD1,TRBV7-2,TRBJ1-1
CSARSRRGELDYGYTF,TGCAGTGCGCGAAGCCGTCGGGGAGAACTAGACTATGGCTACACCTTC,many,-,TRBV20-1,TRBJ1-2
CASSHLPFQATDTQYF,TGTGCCAGCTCACATTTGCCGTTCCAGGCCACAGATACGCAGTATTTT,-,-,TRBV18,TRBJ2-3
CSARDQTSALYNEQFF,TGCAGTGCTAGAGATCAAACTAGCGCCTTATACAATGAGCAGTTCTTC,-,TRBD2,TRBV20-1,TRBJ2-1
CSARRGTRSSYNEQLF,TGCAGTGCTAGACGGGGGACTCGGAGCTCCTACAATGAGCAGCTCTTC,-,-,TRBV20-1,TRBJ2-1
CQSRGSAEAFF,TGTCAATCCCGGGGTTCCGCTGAAGCTTTCTTT,-,-,TRBV10-3,TRBJ1-1
CASSLEGFSGNTIYF,TGTGCCAGCAGCTTAGAAGGGTTCTCTGGAAACACCATATATTTT,few,-,TRBV13,TRBJ1-3
CASSYGGLALAGGHLIYSYEQYF,TGTGCCAGCAGCTATGGGGGACTAGCTTTGGCTGGGGGACATCTTATTTATTCCTACGAGCAGTACTTC,few,TRBD2,TRBV13,TRBJ2-7
CASGPPGQGITGELFF,TGTGCCAGCGGACCTCCGGGACAGGGGATCACCGGGGAGCTGTTTTTT,-,TRBD1,TRBV6-1,TRBJ2-2
CASSSGGISNEQFF,TGCGCCAGCAGCTCAGGAGGGATAAGCAATGAGCAGTTCTTC,many,-,TRBV5-1,TRBJ2-1
CASSAEGPWDGYTF,TGTGCCAGCAGCGCCGAGGGTCCGTGGGACGGCTACACCTTC,few,-,TRBV28,TRBJ1-2
CSVEGGENTEAFF,TGCAGCGTTGAAGGGGGGGAGAACACTGAAGCTTTCTTT,many,-,TRBV29-1,TRBJ1-1
CSVTGTSFGNEQFF,TGCAGCGTCACCGGGACCTCGTTCGGCAATGAGCAGTTCTTC,many,-,TRBV29-1,TRBJ2-1
CAISEPGHGSGANVLTF,TGTGCCATCAGTGAGCCCGGACACGGCTCTGGGGCCAACGTCCTGACTTTC,-,-,TRBV10-3,TRBJ2-6
CASSLNPSGGPQETQYF,TGTGCCAGCAGCTTAAACCCTAGCGGGGGTCCACAAGAGACCCAGTACTTC,-,TRBD2,TRBV7-3,TRBJ2-5
CASSSRRGNTQYF,TGTGCCAGCAGCTCCCGGCGGGGGAATACGCAGTATTTT,many,TRBD2,TRBV7-7,TRBJ2-3
CASRGGPSSYNSPLHF,TGTGCCAGCAGGGGGGGACCGTCATCCTATAATTCACCCCTCCACTTT,few,-,TRBV12-3/TRBV12-4,TRBJ1-6
CASSRTAPSTNEKLFF,TGTGCCAGCAGCCGGACAGCCCCCTCAACTAATGAAAAACTGTTTTTT,-,-,TRBV4-2,TRBJ1-4
CASSLFPGTYSNQPQHF,TGTGCCAGCAGCTTGTTCCCCGGGACTTATAGCAATCAGCCCCAGCATTTT,-,-,TRBV5-5,TRBJ1-5
CSASFQDPRPAFF,TGCAGTGCTAGTTTCCAGGACCCTCGACCGGCTTTCTTT,many,-,TRBV20-1,TRBJ1-1
CASSLFSLAGKKRSYNEQFF,TGTGCCAGCAGCCTATTTTCCCTAGCGGGTAAAAAACGCTCCTACAATGAGCAGTTCTTC,-,TRBD2,TRBV11-2,TRBJ2-1
CASSSPAGGLGNEQFF,TGTGCCAGCAGCTCGCCCGCGGGGGGCCTTGGGAATGAGCAGTTCTTC,few,TRBD2,TRBV7-9,TRBJ2-1
CSARDLAGPYNEQFF,TGCAGTGCTAGAGATCTGGCAGGGCCCTACAATGAGCAGTTCTTC,-,-,TRBV20-1,TRBJ2-1
CASSLAALYGYTF,TGTGCCAGCAGTTTAGCTGCCCTCTATGGCTACACCTTC,few,-,TRBV12-3/TRBV12-4,TRBJ1-2
CASTLGENEQFF,TGTGCCAGCACCTTAGGGGAGAATGAGCAGTTCTTC,many,-,TRBV2,TRBJ2-1
CSVPRGHALVNTEAFF,TGCAGTGTTCCCCGGGGCCATGCTTTGGTGAACACTGAAGCTTTCTTT,-,-,TRBV20-1,TRBJ1-1
CASGLMSPNTGELFF,TGTGCTAGTGGTTTGATGTCCCCGAACACCGGGGAGCTGTTTTTT,once,-,TRBV12-5,TRBJ2-2